These T cell receptor beta chains were read from a single sample in a study of blood T cell repertoires in COVID-19. Generated by immunoSEQ multiplex PCR, the TCRdb table keeps only in-frame clones and is missing some. The sample lists roughly 250,000 clones, approximately 80% seen once, with over 7.5% in the top ten. Sequences were obtained from peripheral blood. All receptors come from a woman of 80 years or more with acute or convalescent COVID-19. Each CDR3 is given with its conserved first and last residue. D genes are given only for firm matches.

V gene,D gene,CDR3 protein
TRBV2,TRBD1,CASKIQGGLAKNIQYF
TRBV7-3,TRBD2,CASSLAGLAGGEQYF
TRBV5-1,-,CASSLAGANTGELFF
TRBV19,TRBD1,CASSIDWGQWNTEAFF
TRBV27,TRBD1,CASSGGGQGRFNEQFF
TRBV30,TRBD1,CAWHRDRALHTEAFF
TRBV5-1,TRBD1,CASSLRQGLDGYTF
TRBV28,-,CASSLGGGGRAYGYTF
TRBV27,-,CASSPLLRGRILDYGYTF
TRBV7-2,-,CASSLALFKRGPKETQYF
TRBV10-2,TRBD2,CASSGTSGVGEQFF
TRBV10-3,-,CAISGAPGREGQDTEAFF
TRBV28,TRBD1,CASTRTGNSNQPQHF
TRBV9,TRBD2,CASSVDERGAHEQFF
TRBV18,-,CASSPPLDSYYYEQYF
TRBV6-5,-,CASSRDTSNEKLFF
TRBV6-5,-,CASTSGYEQYF
TRBV5-1,TRBD2,CASSLAGLSSYNEQFF
TRBV18,TRBD1,CASSETGATNEKLFF
TRBV25-1,TRBD1,CASSDPRTGTGEQYF
TRBV16,-,CASSPHSGNYEQYF
TRBV27,TRBD1,CASIPSWDRISNYGYTF